The entry that follows covers one T cell receptor beta chain sequence. The CDR3 is 15 amino acids. CDR1 is GTSNPN and CDR2 is SVGIG in the germline V gene (reference sequence). The V segment lost 2 bases and the J segment 4 bases; nucleotides outside the gene matches: 6. This entry comes from a study of OX40 agonist ivuxolimab in advanced cancers. Profiling relied on immunoSEQ multiplex PCR, and the TCRdb table lists in-frame clones only, not all of them. The data show 60,000 to 75,000 clones, 80% to 90% seen once. Sequenced material: CD4+ or CD8+ T cells sorted from blood, taken in a trial of the OX40 agonist ivuxolimab. The clonotype originates from an adult with an advanced solid tumor such as melanoma, head and neck, liver or kidney cancer. The chain couples TRBV30 to TRBJ2-1; 9 bases match TRBD1. The CDR3 DNA sequence: TGTGCCTGGAGTACCGGGACAGGGTCTTACAATGAGCAGTTCTTC. Protein: CAWSTGTGSYNEQFF.